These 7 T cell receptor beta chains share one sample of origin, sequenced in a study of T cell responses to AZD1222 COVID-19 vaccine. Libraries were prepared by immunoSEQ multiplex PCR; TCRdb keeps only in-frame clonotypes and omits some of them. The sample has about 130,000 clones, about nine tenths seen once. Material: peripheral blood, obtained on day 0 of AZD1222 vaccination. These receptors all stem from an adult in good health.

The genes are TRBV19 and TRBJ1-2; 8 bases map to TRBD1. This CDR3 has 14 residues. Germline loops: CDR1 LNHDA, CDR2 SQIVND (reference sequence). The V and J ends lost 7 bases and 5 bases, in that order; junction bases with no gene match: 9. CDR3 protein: CASNLGQGTYGYTF. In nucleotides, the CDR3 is TGTGCCAGTAATCTTGGACAGGGCACATATGGCTACACCTTC.

CDR3 region: CASSQGEGGAEAFF. The CDR3, as DNA: TGCGCCAGCAGCCAAGGGGAGGGAGGGGCTGAAGCTTTCTTT. The chain recombines TRBV4-1 with TRBJ1-1; tentatively, D is TRBD1 (5 bases). The CDR3 loop spans 14 amino acids. The germline V and J ends were trimmed by 1 base and 6 bases, with 12 bases remaining between them. Germline lookup yields CDR1 MGHRA and CDR2 YSYEKL.

The CDR3 spells CASRRRTQYEQYF. Written as DNA, the CDR3 is TGCGCCAGCCGTCGGAGGACACAATACGAGCAGTACTTC. The V call is TRBV10-2, the J call TRBJ2-7; D possibly uses TRBD1 or TRBD2 (5 bases each). Germline V gives CDR1 WSHSY, CDR2 SAAADI. The V end lost 8 bases, the J end lost 4 bases, and 15 bases lay between the germline ends. This CDR3 region has 13 residues.

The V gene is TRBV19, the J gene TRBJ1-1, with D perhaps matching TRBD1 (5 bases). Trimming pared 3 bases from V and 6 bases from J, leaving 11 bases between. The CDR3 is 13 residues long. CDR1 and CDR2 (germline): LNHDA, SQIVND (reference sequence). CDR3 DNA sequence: TGTGCCAGTAGTATGGGGGGTCGCGCTGAAGCTTTCTTT. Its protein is CASSMGGRAEAFF. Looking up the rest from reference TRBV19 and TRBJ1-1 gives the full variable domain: DGGITQSPKYLFRKEGQNVTLSCEQNLNHDAMYWYRQDPGQGLRLIYYSQIVNDFQKGDIAEGYSVSREKKESFPLTVTSAQKNPTAFYLCASSMGGRAEAFFGQGTRLTVV.

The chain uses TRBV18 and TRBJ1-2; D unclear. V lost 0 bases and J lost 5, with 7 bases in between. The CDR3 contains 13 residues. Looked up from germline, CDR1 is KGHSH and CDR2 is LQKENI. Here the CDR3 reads CASSPPETYGYTF. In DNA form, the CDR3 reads TGTGCCAGCTCACCACCGGAAACGTATGGCTACACCTTC.

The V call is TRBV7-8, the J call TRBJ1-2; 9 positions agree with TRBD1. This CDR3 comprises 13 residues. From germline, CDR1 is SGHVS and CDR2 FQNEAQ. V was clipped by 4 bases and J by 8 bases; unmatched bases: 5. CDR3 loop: CASSSTGGDGYTF. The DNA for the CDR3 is TGTGCCAGCAGCTCCACAGGGGGCGACGGCTACACCTTC.

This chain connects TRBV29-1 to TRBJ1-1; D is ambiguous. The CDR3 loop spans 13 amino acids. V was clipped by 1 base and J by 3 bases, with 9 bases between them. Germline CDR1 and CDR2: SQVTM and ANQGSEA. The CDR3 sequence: CSVEGQEYTEAFF. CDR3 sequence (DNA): TGCAGCGTTGAAGGGCAGGAGTACACTGAAGCTTTCTTT.